The rows below give T cell receptor beta chains drawn from one sample of a study of T cell responses to AZD1222 COVID-19 vaccine. Generated by immunoSEQ multiplex PCR, the TCRdb table keeps only in-frame clones and is missing some. The sample lists some 170,000 clones, more than 80% occurring once. Sample: peripheral blood, taken 28 days after the second dose of the MenACWY control vaccine. These receptors were collected from an adult who received the MenACWY meningococcal vaccine as a control. The conserved cysteine and the conserved F or W are not part of the CDR3 here.

len | j_gene | v_gene | CDR3aa
11 | TRBJ2-5 | TRBV7-9 | ASSLVLGETQY
12 | TRBJ2-2 | TRBV2 | ASTPGRSTGELF
13 | TRBJ2-7 | TRBV10-1 | ASSESIGRGYEQY
13 | TRBJ2-7 | TRBV5-6 | ASSFGSRETYEQY
13 | TRBJ1-1 | TRBV11-1 | ASSFGQEDWAEAF
14 | TRBJ1-2 | TRBV19 | ASSPDRDRGHNGYT
12 | TRBJ1-5 | TRBV28 | ASNLQGGPQPQH
9 | TRBJ2-1 | TRBV4-1 | ASSQGGEQF
11 | TRBJ1-1 | TRBV7-2 | ASSLNMDTEAF
11 | TRBJ1-5 | TRBV28 | ASSDSLNQPQH
12 | TRBJ2-1 | TRBV11-3 | ASSLVGLNNEQF
10 | TRBJ2-3 | TRBV9 | ASSTLTDTQY
11 | TRBJ1-6 | TRBV10-3 | AIRGTEDSPLH
16 | TRBJ1-4 | TRBV18 | ASSPGAPSSATNEKLF
14 | TRBJ2-1 | TRBV6-2/TRBV6-3 | ASSYLSLNDYNEQF
13 | TRBJ2-3 | TRBV4-3 | ASSPGQAYTDTQY
11 | TRBJ2-7 | TRBV6-5 | ASSYGGYYEQY
12 | TRBJ2-3 | TRBV27 | ASSLSAGTDTQY
13 | TRBJ1-5 | TRBV5-4 | ASSLRQGWNQPQH
12 | TRBJ1-3 | TRBV19 | ASSRQVSGNTIY
14 | TRBJ2-5 | TRBV11-2 | ASSLGARDLQGTQY
13 | TRBJ1-1 | TRBV5-1 | ASSLESGANTEAF
12 | TRBJ2-1 | TRBV28 | ASSLRTRFSEQF
12 | TRBJ1-2 | TRBV5-4 | ASSSTTGGYGYT
13 | TRBJ1-2 | TRBV3-1/TRBV3-2 | ASSQGRARVDGYT
10 | TRBJ2-4 | TRBV5-4 | ASSPLQGIQY
10 | TRBJ1-4 | TRBV28 | ASSLRVEKLF
12 | TRBJ2-5 | TRBV5-1 | ASSLVLVPETQY
13 | TRBJ2-3 | TRBV5-1 | ASSLLAGVTDTQY
11 | TRBJ1-2 | TRBV3-1/TRBV3-2 | ASSLPPSGGYT
10 | TRBJ1-1 | TRBV6-6 | ASFWGNTEAF
11 | TRBJ1-1 | TRBV28 | ASSLGRSTEAF
12 | TRBJ1-4 | TRBV5-5 | ASSGPLGSEKLF
12 | TRBJ2-2 | TRBV19 | ASRGSAPGGELF
12 | TRBJ1-2 | TRBV30 | AWSVSLLDYGYT
11 | TRBJ1-4 | TRBV2 | ASSEARAEKLF
13 | TRBJ2-1 | TRBV24-1 | ATSDSGTSVAEQF
11 | TRBJ1-2 | TRBV11-2 | ASSLGQGYGYT
13 | TRBJ1-2 | TRBV6-2/TRBV6-3 | ASSYSSNRGQGYT
11 | TRBJ1-4 | TRBV30 | AWSVSWGDKLF
11 | TRBJ2-7 | TRBV7-9 | ASSLVGGYEQY
17 | TRBJ1-6 | TRBV28 | ASSLLAGRARSYNSPLH
13 | TRBJ2-5 | TRBV11-2 | ASSFVRGLQETQY
9 | TRBJ2-2 | TRBV25-1 | ASSGHGELF
13 | TRBJ2-2 | TRBV6-5 | ASTSRDPYTGELF
12 | TRBJ1-5 | TRBV7-9 | ASSNDRGIQPQH
12 | TRBJ1-1 | TRBV18 | ASSPEGGGTEAF
9 | TRBJ2-1 | TRBV6-5 | ASQEEVEQF
12 | TRBJ2-7 | TRBV19 | ASSMVAGWHEQY
10 | TRBJ1-1 | TRBV5-6 | ASSLWAGGAF
11 | TRBJ2-5 | TRBV25-1 | ASSGTSGITQY
11 | TRBJ1-4 | TRBV30 | AWSATLPEKLF
9 | TRBJ2-5 | TRBV18 | ASSGEETQY
12 | TRBJ2-7 | TRBV15 | ATRDDRMLNEQY